Listed below are T cell receptor beta chains from one sample, sequenced in a study of blood T cells in healthy people across ages. MiXCR, applied by TCRdb to the 5' RACE reads, yields one record per CDR3 protein. The sample lists over a million distinct CDR3 sequences, 40% to 45% occurring once. The sample consisted of blood. The receptors come from a woman aged 55-75 years in good health. Each CDR3 is given with its conserved first and last residue. The D gene is left open where the match is weak. Size tells how often a clone was seen (once, few, many) or the class of an expanded clone, and some rows leave it out.

cdr3_length | j_call | v_call | clone_size | d_call | cdr3_nt | cdr3_aa
14 | TRBJ2-3 | TRBV7-8 | few | NA | TGTGCCAGCAGCTTATCCCCCGGGGAGGTTACGCAGTATTTT | CASSLSPGEVTQYF
17 | TRBJ2-7 | TRBV7-9 | NA | TRBD1 | TGTGCCAGCAGCTTAGTAAAAGGTGACAGGGGGCACTACGAGCAGTACTTC | CASSLVKGDRGHYEQYF
13 | TRBJ2-1 | TRBV29-1 | NA | TRBD1 | TGCAGCGTCGGGACAGGGGAGGATCATGAGCAGTTCTTC | CSVGTGEDHEQFF
15 | TRBJ2-5 | TRBV25-1 | few | NA | TGTGCCAGCAGCCTTGGGGCAGGGGGGATTGAGACCCAGTACTTC | CASSLGAGGIETQYF
12 | TRBJ1-2 | TRBV28 | NA | NA | TGTGCCAGCAGGACAGGCGCTCTTTCCTACACCTTC | CASRTGALSYTF
15 | TRBJ2-7 | TRBV5-1 | few | TRBD1 | TGCGCCAGCAGCCCCGGTCGGACAGGGCTCGACGAGCAGTACTTC | CASSPGRTGLDEQYF
15 | TRBJ2-5 | TRBV11-2 | many | TRBD1 | TGTGCCAGCAGCTTAGGGGGACAGGGGCGAGAGACCCAGTACTTC | CASSLGGQGRETQYF
13 | TRBJ2-3 | TRBV2 | NA | NA | TGTGCCAGCTGCCGGGCTGACACAGATACGCAGTATTTT | CASCRADTDTQYF
14 | TRBJ2-5 | TRBV10-3 | NA | NA | TGTGCCATCCAAGTGGGGGCCGGGACGGAGACCCAGTACTTC | CAIQVGAGTETQYF
12 | TRBJ2-1 | TRBV5-1 | NA | NA | TGCGCCAGCAGCTTGGCTTCAAGTGAGCAGTTCTTC | CASSLASSEQFF
16 | TRBJ2-1 | TRBV6-1 | few | TRBD1 | TGTGCCAGCAGTGAACTGGGGCAGGGGGTTTACAATGAGCAGTTCTTC | CASSELGQGVYNEQFF
14 | TRBJ2-7 | TRBV20-1 | few | NA | TGCAGTGCTAGAAACTCTCTGGGGAGTGGGCAGCAGTACTTC | CSARNSLGSGQQYF
13 | TRBJ2-1 | TRBV12-3/TRBV12-4 | NA | NA | TGTGCCAGCAGTTTACGTAGTTGGTATGAGCAGTTCTTC | CASSLRSWYEQFF
15 | TRBJ2-1 | TRBV5-1 | few | TRBD2 | TGCGCCAGCAGTAGCGGGAGCTCCTCCTACAATGAGCAGTTCTTC | CASSSGSSSYNEQFF
15 | TRBJ1-1 | TRBV6-1 | NA | TRBD1 | TGTGCCAGCAGTGATGTGTACAGGGGTTACACTGAAGCTTTCTTT | CASSDVYRGYTEAFF
14 | TRBJ2-3 | TRBV10-3 | few | NA | TGTGCCATCAGTGCTAGGATGAGCACAGATACGCAGTATTTT | CAISARMSTDTQYF
16 | TRBJ2-1 | TRBV11-2 | few | NA | TGTGCCAGCAGCTTAGAGCTGACAGGATTCTACAATGAGCAGTTCTTC | CASSLELTGFYNEQFF
18 | TRBJ2-7 | TRBV6-1 | NA | TRBD2 | TGTGCCAGCAGTGAAGGAGGGACTAGCGGGAGGTTGAGGTACGAGCAGTACTTC | CASSEGGTSGRLRYEQYF
15 | TRBJ2-2 | TRBV10-1 | NA | NA | TGCGCCAGCAGTGATGGATCGAGCGCCACCGGGGAGCTGTTTTTT | CASSDGSSATGELFF
16 | TRBJ2-1 | TRBV7-8 | NA | NA | TGTGCCAGCAGCTCACTAGGGGACATATCCTACAATGAGCAGTTCTTC | CASSSLGDISYNEQFF
10 | TRBJ2-1 | TRBV30 | NA | NA | TGTGCCTGGGGAGTCTATGAGCAGTTCTTC | CAWGVYEQFF
16 | TRBJ1-5 | TRBV5-1 | NA | NA | TGCGCCAGCAGCTTGGACGGGGGCGGAATAAATCAGCCCCAGCATTTT | CASSLDGGGINQPQHF
16 | TRBJ2-1 | TRBV27 | NA | TRBD1 | TGTGCCAGCAATCACGGCGACAGGGTGGGGTACAATGAGCAGTTCTTC | CASNHGDRVGYNEQFF
13 | TRBJ1-5 | TRBV27 | few | NA | TGTGCCAGCAGTTTATCGTGGGACAACGTACGGCATTTT | CASSLSWDNVRHF
15 | TRBJ2-1 | TRBV6-1 | few | NA | TGTGCCAGCAGTCGGGACGTCGCGCTATACAATGAGCAGTTCTTC | CASSRDVALYNEQFF
16 | TRBJ2-1 | TRBV11-2 | NA | NA | TGTGCCAGCAGCCCCCGGCCCACGAGCTCCTACAATGAGCAGTTCTTC | CASSPRPTSSYNEQFF
14 | TRBJ2-3 | TRBV24-1 | NA | TRBD1 | TGTGCCACCCAGGACAGGGGGTCCCCAGATACGCAGTATTTT | CATQDRGSPDTQYF
13 | TRBJ2-7 | TRBV7-2 | NA | TRBD2 | TGTGCCAGCAAACCCAGCGGGAGGAGTGAGCAGTACTTC | CASKPSGRSEQYF
14 | TRBJ2-7 | TRBV12-3/TRBV12-4 | few | TRBD2 | TGTGCCAGCAGGTACGGGGCACTAGCGGACGAGCAGTACTTC | CASRYGALADEQYF
14 | TRBJ2-5 | TRBV6-6 | NA | NA | TGTGCCAGCAGTCCTCCTGGGGTCCAAGAGACCCAGTACTTC | CASSPPGVQETQYF
14 | TRBJ2-1 | TRBV27 | few | TRBD2 | TGTGCCAGCAGTCGGGCCGGGACTAACTATGAGCAGTTCTTC | CASSRAGTNYEQFF
13 | TRBJ2-7 | TRBV7-6 | NA | NA | TGTGCCAGCAGCTTAATACAGGGCGACGAGCAGTACTTC | CASSLIQGDEQYF
12 | TRBJ2-5 | TRBV20-1 | NA | NA | TGCAGTGCCGGAGCGCCTCAAGAGACCCAGTACTTC | CSAGAPQETQYF
17 | TRBJ2-5 | TRBV7-2 | NA | TRBD2 | TGTGCCAGCAGCACCACCGGGACTAGATCGGGCCACAATGAGCAGTACTTC | CASSTTGTRSGHNEQYF
14 | TRBJ1-5 | TRBV20-1 | NA | NA | TGCAGTGCTAGTCAAGGGGCGGTCAATCAGCCCCAGCATTTT | CSASQGAVNQPQHF
15 | TRBJ2-5 | TRBV27 | NA | TRBD1 | TGTGCCAGCAGTTTTAGGACAGGGAGAATGGAGACCAAGTACTTC | CASSFRTGRMETKYF
16 | TRBJ2-7 | TRBV14 | NA | TRBD2 | TGTGCCAGCAGCCAAGGCATTCTAGCGGGAGTGGGCGAGCAGTACTTC | CASSQGILAGVGEQYF
14 | TRBJ1-2 | TRBV4-2 | NA | NA | TGTGCCAGCAGCCAAGATCTGAGGCGAGGTGGCTACACCTTC | CASSQDLRRGGYTF
13 | TRBJ2-5 | TRBV12-3/TRBV12-4 | NA | NA | TGTGCCAGCAGGTCCGGGGCCCGAAACCCACTGTACTTC | CASRSGARNPLYF
15 | TRBJ2-7 | TRBV3-1 | NA | TRBD2 | TGTGCCAGCAGCCAAGAGGGACTAGCGTTCTACGAGCAGTACTTC | CASSQEGLAFYEQYF
15 | TRBJ1-5 | TRBV7-9 | NA | TRBD1 | TGTGCCAGCAGCTCCCAGGGGCAGGGGGATCAGCCCCAGCATTTT | CASSSQGQGDQPQHF
14 | TRBJ2-5 | TRBV20-1 | NA | NA | TGCAGTGCTCCCCGCATTAGGCTAGGAGAGACCCAGTACTTC | CSAPRIRLGETQYF